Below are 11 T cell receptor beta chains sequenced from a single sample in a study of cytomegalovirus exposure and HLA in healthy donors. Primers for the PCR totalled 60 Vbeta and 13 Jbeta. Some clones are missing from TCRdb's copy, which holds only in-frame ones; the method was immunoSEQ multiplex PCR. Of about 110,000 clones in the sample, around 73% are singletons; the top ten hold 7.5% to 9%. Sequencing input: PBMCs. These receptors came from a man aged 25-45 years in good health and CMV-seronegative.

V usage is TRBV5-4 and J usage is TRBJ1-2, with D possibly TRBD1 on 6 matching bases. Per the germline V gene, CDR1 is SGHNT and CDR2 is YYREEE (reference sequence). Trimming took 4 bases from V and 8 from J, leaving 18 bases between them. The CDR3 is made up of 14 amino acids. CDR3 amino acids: CASSASYRDRGYTF. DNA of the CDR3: TGTGCCAGCAGCGCCTCTTACAGGGATAGGGGCTACACCTTC.

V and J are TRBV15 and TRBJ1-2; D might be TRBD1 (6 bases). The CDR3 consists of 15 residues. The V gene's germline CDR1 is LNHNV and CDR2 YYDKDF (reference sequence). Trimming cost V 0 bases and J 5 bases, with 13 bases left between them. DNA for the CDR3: TGTGCCACCAGCAGAGATAGGGGGGGCGTATATGGCTACACCTTC. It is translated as CATSRDRGGVYGYTF.

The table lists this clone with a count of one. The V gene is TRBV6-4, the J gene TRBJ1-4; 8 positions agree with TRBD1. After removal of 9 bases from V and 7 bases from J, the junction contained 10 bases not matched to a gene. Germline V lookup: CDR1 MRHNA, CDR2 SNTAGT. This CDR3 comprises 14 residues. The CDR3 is CARSSGTGGEKLFF. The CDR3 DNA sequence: TGTGCCAGAAGTTCGGGCACAGGGGGTGAAAAACTGTTTTTT.

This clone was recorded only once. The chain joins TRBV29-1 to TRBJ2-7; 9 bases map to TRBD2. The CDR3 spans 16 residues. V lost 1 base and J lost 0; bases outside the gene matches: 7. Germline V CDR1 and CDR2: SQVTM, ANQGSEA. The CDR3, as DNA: TGCAGCGTTGAAGGTAGCGGGGGAATGACCTCCTACGAGCAGTACTTC. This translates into CSVEGSGGMTSYEQYF.

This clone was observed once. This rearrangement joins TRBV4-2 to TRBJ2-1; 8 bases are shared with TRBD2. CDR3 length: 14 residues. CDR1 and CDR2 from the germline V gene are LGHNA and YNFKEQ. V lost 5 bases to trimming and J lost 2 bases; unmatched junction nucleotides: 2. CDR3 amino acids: CASSDSGTYNEQFF. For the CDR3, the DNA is TGTGCCAGCAGCGATAGCGGGACCTACAATGAGCAGTTCTTC.

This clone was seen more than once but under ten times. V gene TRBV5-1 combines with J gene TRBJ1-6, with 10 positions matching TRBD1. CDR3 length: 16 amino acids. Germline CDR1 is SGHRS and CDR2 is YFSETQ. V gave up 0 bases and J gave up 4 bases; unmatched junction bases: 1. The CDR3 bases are TGCGCCAGCAGCTTGGGGGACAGGGGTTATAATTCACCCCTCCACTTT. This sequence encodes CASSLGDRGYNSPLHF.

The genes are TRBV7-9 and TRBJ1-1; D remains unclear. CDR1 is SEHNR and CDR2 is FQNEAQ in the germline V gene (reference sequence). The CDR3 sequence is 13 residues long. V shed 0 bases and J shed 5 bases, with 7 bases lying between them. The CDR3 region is CASSLAFRTEAFF. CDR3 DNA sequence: TGTGCCAGCAGCTTAGCGTTTCGTACTGAAGCTTTCTTT.

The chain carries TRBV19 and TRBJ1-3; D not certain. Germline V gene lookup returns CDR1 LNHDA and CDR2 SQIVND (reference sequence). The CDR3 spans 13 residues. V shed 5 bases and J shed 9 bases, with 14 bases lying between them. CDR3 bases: TGTGCCAGTAGTCTATCCTTCGCCGCCACCATATATTTT. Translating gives CASSLSFAATIYF.

CDR3 residues: CASTLGTSPYEQYF. The CDR3 DNA sequence: TGTGCCAGCACCCTGGGGACTAGCCCTTACGAGCAGTACTTC. The chain combines TRBV28 with TRBJ2-7, with TRBD2 identical over 9 bases. CDR1 is MDHEN and CDR2 is SYDVKM in the germline V gene. Unmatched junction bases numbered 8, after V lost 7 bases and J lost 4 bases. There are 14 residues in the CDR3.

The chain's CDR3 is CASSADRGRETQYF. CDR3 coding DNA: TGTGCCAGCAGCGCCGACAGGGGGCGAGAGACCCAGTACTTC. The chain joins TRBV11-2 to TRBJ2-5, with TRBD1 matching 10 bases. With 5 bases clipped from V and 4 bases from J, the junction kept 4 bases outside the gene matches. CDR1 is SGHAT and CDR2 is FQNNGV in the germline V gene. This CDR3 has 14 amino acids.

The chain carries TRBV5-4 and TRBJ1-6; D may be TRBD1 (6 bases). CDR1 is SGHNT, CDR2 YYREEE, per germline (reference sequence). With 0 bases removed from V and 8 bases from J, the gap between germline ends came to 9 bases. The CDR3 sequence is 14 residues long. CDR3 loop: CASSLDRAYSPLHF. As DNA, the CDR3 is TGTGCCAGCAGCTTGGACAGGGCCTATTCACCCCTCCACTTT. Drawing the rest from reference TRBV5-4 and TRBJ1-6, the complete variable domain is ETGVTQSPTHLIKTRGQQVTLRCSSQSGHNTVSWYQQALGQGPQFIFQYYREEENGRGNFPPRFSGLQFPNYSSELNVNALELDDSALYLCASSLDRAYSPLHFGNGTRLTVT.